These 28 T cell receptor beta chains were all obtained from the same sample, sequenced in a study of graft-versus-host responses after intestinal transplantation listed by TCRdb under 2021. Taken with the paper, the label for time point translates to: cells obtained before transplantation from donor or recipient. Their antigen targets remain unknown. Library generation was performed with the immunoSEQ multiplex PCR assay. The table comes from immuneACCESS by way of TCRdb, which keeps in-frame sequences with V and J called. Part of the clones is missing from these tables; in studies checked, under half for an unresolved V gene and the rest for unknown reasons. The sample table shows tens of thousands of clones, and about 94% are seen once. About 0.4% of the sample is in the top ten clones. This specimen was unstimulated CD4+ T cells sorted from spleen or lymph node cells, taken before transplant. All receptors come from a human donor who was the organ donor for an intestinal transplant.

The V and J genes are TRBV12-5 and TRBJ1-5; 9 bases match TRBD1. The CDR3 runs to 15 residues. CDR1 LGHNT and CDR2 FRNRAP come from the germline V gene. Losses at the gene ends were 6 bases for V and 5 bases for J; bases not matched to a gene: 8. CDR3 in amino acids: CASGTGQGFYQPQHF. DNA for the CDR3: TGTGCTAGTGGCACGGGACAGGGCTTTTATCAGCCCCAGCATTTT.

This chain connects TRBV10-3 to TRBJ1-2; TRBD1 is a possible D gene (6 bases). The V gene lost 4 bases and the J gene lost 2 bases, with 11 bases spanning the gap. Germline values: CDR1 ENHRY, CDR2 SYGVKD. This CDR3 comprises 14 residues. The CDR3 reads CAISGRGTNYGYTF. CDR3 in DNA: TGTGCCATCAGTGGAAGGGGGACCAACTATGGCTACACCTTC.

This clone was observed once. This chain joins TRBV6-5 and TRBJ1-2; 9 bases agree with TRBD1. Germline loops: CDR1 MNHEY, CDR2 SVGAGI. Germline trimming cut 7 bases from V and 5 bases from J; bases unmatched to any gene: 8. This CDR3 has 14 residues. Here the CDR3 reads CASIPRTGEYGYTF. In DNA, the CDR3 is TGTGCCAGCATCCCTAGGACAGGGGAATATGGCTACACCTTC.

V gene TRBV4-2 combines with J gene TRBJ1-2; a weak D match, TRBD1 (6 bases). This CDR3 comprises 18 residues. Trimming left V 5 bases short and J 4 bases short, with 26 bases between. The germline V gene has CDR1 LGHNA and CDR2 YNFKEQ. CDR3 loop: CASSSSGAGDLLSYGYTF. Here the CDR3 DNA reads TGTGCCAGCAGCTCTTCCGGGGCAGGGGACCTCCTGTCCTATGGCTACACCTTC.

This chain links TRBV4-2 with TRBJ2-4; 15 bases are a match to TRBD2. The germline CDR1 and CDR2 sequences are LGHNA and YNFKEQ. Trimming cost V 10 bases and J 1 base; bases outside gene matches: 2. CDR3 length: 15 residues. The CDR3 sequence: CATGTSGGAKNIQYF. Written as DNA, the CDR3 is TGTGCCACCGGGACTAGCGGGGGGGCCAAAAACATTCAGTACTTC.

The rearrangement links TRBV10-2 to TRBJ2-7, with TRBD2 matching over 11 bases. The V gene end was trimmed by 7 bases and the J gene end by 7 bases; junction bases not matched to a gene: 9. The CDR3 spans 14 residues. Germline CDR1 and CDR2: WSHSY and SAAADI. The CDR3 coding sequence is TGCGCCAGCATTACTAGCGGGGGACGAGGAGAGCAGTACTTC. Its protein product is CASITSGGRGEQYF.

The J gene is TRBJ1-2, the V gene TRBV19, with 9 bases identical to TRBD1. The V gene end was trimmed by 4 bases and the J gene end by 5 bases; junction bases not matched to a gene: 14. The CDR3 is 17 residues long. Germline loops: CDR1 LNHDA, CDR2 SQIVND (reference sequence). The CDR3 bases are TGTGCCAGTAGTACCGGACAGGGGAGGATACGGGAATATGGCTACACCTTC. Its protein product is CASSTGQGRIREYGYTF.

The chain couples TRBV19 to TRBJ1-2; TRBD1 matches 10 bases. The junction had 9 bases not matched to a gene; V was cut back by 7 bases and J by 4 bases. This CDR3 is built from 15 residues. The germline V gene has CDR1 LNHDA and CDR2 SQIVND (reference sequence). The CDR3 region is CASTQSGTGVYGYTF. The CDR3 coding sequence is TGTGCCAGTACCCAATCCGGGACAGGGGTCTATGGCTACACCTTC.

The genes are TRBV7-2 and TRBJ2-5; 15 bases are shared with TRBD2. The CDR3 runs to 15 residues. Per germline, CDR1 SGHTA and CDR2 FQGNSA. V lost 5 bases, J lost 6 bases, and 4 bases stayed unmatched. The DNA of the CDR3 is TGTGCCAGCAGCCCGGGACTAGCGGGGGGAAAGACCCAGTACTTC. Its translation is CASSPGLAGGKTQYF.

The V call is TRBV5-6, the J call TRBJ2-5; D is perhaps TRBD1 or TRBD2 (5 bases each). The CDR3 length is 15 residues. Germline-derived CDR1 and CDR2 are SGHDT and YYEEEE. V shed 3 bases and J shed 4 bases, with 16 bases lying between them. The CDR3 protein is CASSSTGTMGETQYF. The DNA of the CDR3 is TGTGCCAGCAGCTCAACCGGGACGATGGGAGAGACCCAGTACTTC.

The chain links TRBV14 to TRBJ2-1; 7 bases agree with TRBD2. There are 15 residues in the CDR3. After removal of 3 bases from V and 5 bases from J, the junction contained 7 bases not matched to a gene. CDR1 and CDR2 (germline): SGHDN, FVKESK. The CDR3 sequence: CASSHYPLADNEQFF. CDR3 DNA: TGTGCCAGCAGCCATTACCCCCTAGCGGACAATGAGCAGTTCTTC.

A note on this clone: Sequence at one end of the junction differs from germline and may be a read error. The chain links TRBV4-1 to TRBJ2-5; weak D call: TRBD2 (5 bases). The CDR3 is 15 amino acids. Germline CDR1 reads MGHRA; CDR2 reads YSYEKL. The CDR3 nucleotides read TGCGCCAGCAGCCGGAGCGGCGAGTCCCAAGGGACCCAGTACTTC. This codes for CASSRSGESQGTQYF.

This chain connects TRBV27 to TRBJ2-3, with TRBD1 identical over 9 bases. Germline CDR1 reads MNHEY; CDR2 reads SMNVEV (reference sequence). The CDR3 covers 15 residues. The J segment lost 9 bases and the V segment lost 7 bases, leaving 14 bases of the junction unmatched. For the CDR3, the DNA is TGTGCCAGCAAACCGGGACAGGGTGTTTCACTAACGCAGTATTTT. This translates into CASKPGQGVSLTQYF.

The chain is built from TRBV19 and TRBJ1-1; possibly TRBD1 for D (5 bases). This CDR3 has 12 residues. V lost 4 bases and J lost 6, with 9 bases in between. Germline lookup yields CDR1 LNHDA and CDR2 SQIVND (reference sequence). Written as DNA, the CDR3 is TGTGCCAGTAGTAGCAGGGAGGCTGAAGCTTTCTTT. It translates to CASSSREAEAFF.

The chain joins TRBV7-2 to TRBJ1-2; no reliable D call. V was cut by 2 bases and J by 5 bases, with 12 bases left in between. In germline, CDR1 is SGHTA, CDR2 FQGNSA. The CDR3 is 14 residues long. CDR3 coding DNA: TGTGCCAGCAGCTTATATGGATCACCTTATGGCTACACCTTC. Its translation is CASSLYGSPYGYTF.

The chain joins TRBV6-5 to TRBJ1-2, with TRBD1 matching 9 bases. The CDR3 contains 15 residues. V shed 7 bases, J shed 7 bases, and the junction held 13 bases outside the gene matches. CDR1 and CDR2 from the germline V gene are MNHEY and SVGAGI. The CDR3 nucleotides are TGTGCCAGCACAAGAGATGACAGGGGGAACGCTGGCTACACCTTC. The encoded protein is CASTRDDRGNAGYTF.

This chain connects TRBV5-6 to TRBJ1-3; the D is unclear. Germline lookup yields CDR1 SGHDT and CDR2 YYEEEE. The V end was cut by 1 base, the J end by 3 bases, with 17 bases between. The CDR3 covers 17 residues. DNA for the CDR3: TGTGCCAGCAGCTTGTGGTTCCCCGCCCGGAATGGAAACACCATATATTTT. This gives the protein CASSLWFPARNGNTIYF.

The V gene is TRBV7-2, the J gene TRBJ2-3; D unclear. Germline values: CDR1 SGHTA, CDR2 FQGNSA. Trimming stripped 3 bases from V and 0 bases from J, with 4 bases between. The CDR3 consists of 13 residues. The chain's CDR3 is CASSLYSTDTQYF. As DNA, the CDR3 is TGTGCCAGCAGCTTGTACAGCACAGATACGCAGTATTTT.

The rearrangement joins TRBV29-1 to TRBJ1-1; TRBD1 is a possible D gene (5 bases). Germline V CDR1 and CDR2: SQVTM, ANQGSEA. Deletions cut 2 bases from V and 7 bases from J, with 20 bases between. This CDR3 region has 15 residues. CDR3 in amino acids: CSVEKVFGTDFEAFF. The CDR3 nucleotides are TGCAGCGTTGAAAAGGTATTTGGGACCGACTTTGAAGCTTTCTTT.

V is TRBV4-1 and J is TRBJ1-2; D may be TRBD1 (5 bases). The CDR3 runs 14 residues. Germline values: CDR1 MGHRA, CDR2 YSYEKL. Trimming shortened V by 3 bases and J by 4 bases, and 12 bases separated the two germline ends. CDR3 in amino acids: CASSQGRASYGYTF. The CDR3 DNA reads as TGCGCCAGCAGCCAGGGGCGAGCTAGCTATGGCTACACCTTC.

This chain joins TRBV6-6 and TRBJ1-1; D is possibly TRBD1 (5 bases). The CDR3 has 16 residues. The V gene lost 2 bases and the J gene lost 6 bases, with 19 bases spanning the gap. Germline CDR1 reads MNHNY; CDR2 reads SVGAGI (reference sequence). CDR3: CASSYPSPRQSAEAFF. The CDR3 nucleotides are TGTGCCAGCAGTTACCCCTCTCCACGACAGTCCGCTGAAGCTTTCTTT.

The rearrangement joins TRBV4-1 to TRBJ1-6; D is ambiguous. The germline CDR1 and CDR2 sequences are MGHRA and YSYEKL. The CDR3 consists of 12 residues. Trimming left V 1 base short and J 9 bases short, with 4 bases between. The CDR3 DNA follows: TGCGCCAGCAGCCAAGTTTTTTCACCCCTCCACTTT. This sequence encodes CASSQVFSPLHF.

CDR3 residues: CASSSGSNNQPQHF. CDR3 DNA sequence: TGTGCCAGCTCCTCGGGAAGTAATAATCAGCCCCAGCATTTT. J is TRBJ1-5 and V is TRBV18, with unresolved D. CDR1 is KGHSH, CDR2 LQKENI, per germline. CDR3 length: 14 residues. Trimming cost V 6 bases and J 4 bases, with 13 bases left between them. Variable domain in full (rest from reference TRBV18 and TRBJ1-5): NAGVMQNPRHLVRRRGQEARLRCSPMKGHSHVYWYRQLPEEGLKFMVYLQKENIIDESGMPKERFSAEFPKEGPSILRIQQVVRGDSAAYFCASSSGSNNQPQHFGDGTRLSIL.

This chain uses TRBV19 with TRBJ1-3; the D is unclear. CDR3 length: 14 residues. V lost 7 bases and J 2 bases, leaving 12 bases between the germline ends. Germline V CDR1 and CDR2: LNHDA, SQIVND (reference sequence). The CDR3 here is CASISSGAGNTIYF. As DNA, the CDR3 is TGTGCCAGTATATCCTCGGGAGCTGGAAACACCATATATTTT. Variable domain in full (rest from reference TRBV19 and TRBJ1-3): DGGITQSPKYLFRKEGQNVTLSCEQNLNHDAMYWYRQDPGQGLRLIYYSQIVNDFQKGDIAEGYSVSREKKESFPLTVTSAQKNPTAFYLCASISSGAGNTIYFGEGSWLTVV.

This chain connects TRBV20-1 to TRBJ2-7; possibly TRBD1 for D (5 bases). This CDR3 has 11 residues. V shed 6 bases and J shed 6 bases, with 12 bases lying between them. Germline V lookup: CDR1 DFQATT, CDR2 SNEGSKA (reference sequence). The DNA for the CDR3 is TGCAGTGCCCTTCAGGGCCGCGAGCAGTACTTC. It yields the protein CSALQGREQYF.

This clone has a single count. This chain connects TRBV6-5 to TRBJ1-2, with 7 bases that match TRBD1. Losses at the gene ends were 8 bases for V and 0 bases for J; bases not matched to a gene: 6. The CDR3 extends over 14 amino acids. In germline, CDR1 is MNHEY, CDR2 SVGAGI. CDR3 sequence (DNA): TGTGCCAGCCTCGGGACAGCTTCTAACTATGGCTACACCTTC. Protein sequence: CASLGTASNYGYTF.

This clone appeared once. Here the CDR3 DNA reads TGTGCCAGCAGCCGGACTAGCGGGGGGGCACGAGATACGCAGTATTTT. Translated: CASSRTSGGARDTQYF. J is TRBJ2-3 and V is TRBV5-4, with 15 bases that match TRBD2. Germline V CDR1 and CDR2: SGHNT, YYREEE (reference sequence). The trim removed 4 bases at V and 5 bases at J, leaving 5 bases unmatched. This CDR3 region has 16 residues.

CDR3 region: CASSFLDRDSNEQFF. Here the CDR3 DNA reads TGCGCCAGCAGCTTTCTGGACAGGGATTCCAATGAGCAGTTCTTC. This chain uses TRBV5-1 with TRBJ2-1; 8 nucleotides agree with TRBD1. This CDR3 comprises 15 residues. Germline-derived CDR1 and CDR2 are SGHRS and YFSETQ. V dropped 2 bases and J dropped 6; count of bases not matched to a gene: 7.